Described below is a single T cell receptor (beta chain) sequence and its context. Its target is not known. These data come from a study of tumor-infiltrating lymphocytes in primary liver carcinoma. In the study overall: Regardless of tissue type, samples showed similar yields of roughly 3.5 to 7.5 million productive TCRbeta reads. Study-wide results and caveats: Tumor-adjacent and tumor-blood pairs shared less of their repertoires than tumor region pairs shared. Tumors had a significantly higher top-250-clone fraction than blood (p = 0.039).

Synthesis of TCR beta cDNA was carried out from 500 ng total RNA with a constant-region primer. Three nested multiplex PCR rounds of slightly modified ARM-PCR generated TCR beta libraries. Primers for the first two PCR rounds were TRBV1-TRBV30 forward primers and a C-beta reverse primer (about 11 cycles per round). Via MiXCR, TCRdb re-called the multiplex PCR reads, giving one row per CDR3 protein. The profile shows approximately 92,000 distinct CDR3 sequences, about 70% of them singletons. Bulk tissue was left unsorted, and RNA and DNA were co-extracted from 20-30 mg of it. J was trimmed by 8 bases and V by 10 bases; bases with no gene match: 9. Germline V CDR1 and CDR2: MDHEN, SYDVKM. CDR3 size: 12 residues.

V and J are TRBV28 and TRBJ1-2, with 8 nucleotides matching TRBD1. The sequenced sample was tumor-adjacent normal liver tissue. The sequence came from a man in his forties with primary liver carcinoma and hepatitis B virus infection. CDR3 loop: CATDRGERGYTF. As DNA, the CDR3 is TGTGCCACCGACAGGGGCGAGAGAGGCTACACCTTC.